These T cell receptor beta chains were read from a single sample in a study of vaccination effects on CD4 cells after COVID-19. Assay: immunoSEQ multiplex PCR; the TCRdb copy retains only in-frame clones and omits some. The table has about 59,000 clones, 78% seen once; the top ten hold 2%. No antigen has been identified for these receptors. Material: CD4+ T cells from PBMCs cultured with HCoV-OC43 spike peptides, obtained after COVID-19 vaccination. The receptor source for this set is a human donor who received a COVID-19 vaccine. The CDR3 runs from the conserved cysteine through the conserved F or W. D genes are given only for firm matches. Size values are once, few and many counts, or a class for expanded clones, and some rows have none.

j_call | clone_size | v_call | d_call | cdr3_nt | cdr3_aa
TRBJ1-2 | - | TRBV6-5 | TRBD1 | TGTGCCAGCAGGCCGACAGGGTCGAATGGCTACACCTTC | CASRPTGSNGYTF
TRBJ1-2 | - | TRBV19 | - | TGTGCCAGTAGTCAAAATGGCTACACCTTC | CASSQNGYTF
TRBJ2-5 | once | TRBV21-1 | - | TGTGCCAGCCCAAGTACGGGGTCGGCACAAGAGACCCAGTACTTC | CASPSTGSAQETQYF
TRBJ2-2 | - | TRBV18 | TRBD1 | TGTGCCAGCCTAGGGGGCCGGAACACCGGGGAGCTGTTTTTT | CASLGGRNTGELFF
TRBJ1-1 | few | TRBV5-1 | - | TGCGCCAGCAGCTTGGAGGGCAGGGGGAACACTGAAGCTTTCTTT | CASSLEGRGNTEAFF
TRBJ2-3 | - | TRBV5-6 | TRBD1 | TGTGCCAGCAGCCCAAACAGGGGGCGAGGTGCCACAGATACGCAGTATTTT | CASSPNRGRGATDTQYF
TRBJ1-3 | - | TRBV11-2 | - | TGTGCCAGCAGCTCCTTTACTCCGGGGGGCAGTGGAAACACCATATATTTT | CASSSFTPGGSGNTIYF
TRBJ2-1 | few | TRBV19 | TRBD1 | TGTGCCAGTAGTATACGACAGGGGCCCAGCAATGAGCAGTTCTTC | CASSIRQGPSNEQFF
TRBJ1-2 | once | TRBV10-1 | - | TGCGCCAGCATTGCGACACAAGCTAACTATGGCTACACCTTC | CASIATQANYGYTF
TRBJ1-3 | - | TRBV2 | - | TGTGCCAGCAGTGACAGGCGGGCTGTCTCTGGAAACACCATATATTTT | CASSDRRAVSGNTIYF
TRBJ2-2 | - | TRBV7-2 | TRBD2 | TGTGCCAGCAGCCCCTTTGCCGGGGGGGCTGGCGGGGAGCTGTTTTTT | CASSPFAGGAGGELFF
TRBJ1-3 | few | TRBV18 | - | TGTGCCAGCTCACCCAACCCTCAGAGCAGCTCTGGAAACACCATATATTTT | CASSPNPQSSSGNTIYF
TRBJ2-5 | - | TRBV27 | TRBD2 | TGTGCCAGCAGTTTATTCCCTAGCGGAGAGACCCAGTACTTC | CASSLFPSGETQYF
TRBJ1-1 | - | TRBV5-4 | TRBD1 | TGTGCCAGCAGCCCCAGGGGGGGAGTATTGAACACTGAAGCTTTCTTT | CASSPRGGVLNTEAFF
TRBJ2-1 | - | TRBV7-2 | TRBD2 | TGTGCCAGCAGCTTACACGGGGGGGGGACCTACAATGAGCAGTTCTTC | CASSLHGGGTYNEQFF
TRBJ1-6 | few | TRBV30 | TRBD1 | TGTGCCTGGAGGGATCCAGGGGGGGGTCGTTCACCCCTCCACTTT | CAWRDPGGGRSPLHF
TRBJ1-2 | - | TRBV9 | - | TGTGCCAGCAGCTCCTTGACAGCGTATGGCTACACCTTC | CASSSLTAYGYTF
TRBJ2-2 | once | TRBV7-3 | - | TGTGCCAGCAGCCCCACACCTGGGTCGAACACCGGGGAGCTGTTTTTT | CASSPTPGSNTGELFF
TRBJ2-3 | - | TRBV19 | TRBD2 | TGTGCCAGTAGTATTACGGGGGGTGTGGCAGATACGCAGTATTTT | CASSITGGVADTQYF
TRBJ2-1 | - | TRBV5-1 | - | TGCGCCAGCAGCCCGGGGCAGGGTGTAGGTGAGCAGTTCTTC | CASSPGQGVGEQFF
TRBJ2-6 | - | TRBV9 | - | TGTGCCAGCAGCGTAGCCCCTGGACCAACTGGGGCCAACGTCCTGACTTTC | CASSVAPGPTGANVLTF
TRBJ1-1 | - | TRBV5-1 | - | TGCGCCAGCAGCTTGCGAGGGGGAACGGAGGACACTGAAGCTTTCTTT | CASSLRGGTEDTEAFF
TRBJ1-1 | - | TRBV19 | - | TGTGCCAGTAGTGACGGTCAGGGGAGGTCTGAAGCTTTCTTT | CASSDGQGRSEAFF
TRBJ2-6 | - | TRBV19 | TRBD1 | TGTGCCAGTACGAGGACAGGGGGCGCTGGGGCCAACGTCCTGACTTTC | CASTRTGGAGANVLTF
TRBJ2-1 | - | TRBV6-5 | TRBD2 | TGTGCCAGCAGTCGGACTAGCGGGAACTACAATGAGCAGTTCTTC | CASSRTSGNYNEQFF
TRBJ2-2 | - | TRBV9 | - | TGTGCCAGCAGCGTGGACACAAACACCGGGGAGCTGTTTTTT | CASSVDTNTGELFF
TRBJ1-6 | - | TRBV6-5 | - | TGTGCCAGCAGGGCAGAGAGCTCCTATAATTCACCCCTCCACTTT | CASRAESSYNSPLHF